These 5 T cell receptor beta chains came from one sample sequenced in a study of blood T cell repertoires in COVID-19. Measured with immunoSEQ multiplex PCR; TCRdb has only the in-frame clones, and not every one. The table shows about 15,000 clones, with around 77% occurring only once. The sequenced sample consisted of peripheral blood. These receptors were obtained from a human donor in a cohort sampled during active COVID-19.

The chain couples TRBV5-1 to TRBJ2-7; TRBD2 is a possible D gene (7 bases). The CDR3 is made up of 16 amino acids. Germline-derived CDR1 and CDR2 are SGHRS and YFSETQ. V was cut by 4 bases and J by 4 bases, with 21 bases left in between. This CDR3 reads CASSLGTWEGGYEQYF. CDR3 nucleotide sequence: TGCGCCAGCAGCCTCGGGACGTGGGAGGGGGGTTACGAGCAGTACTTC.

The J gene is TRBJ2-7, the V gene TRBV2, with D tentatively TRBD1 (6 bases). Trimming left V 7 bases short and J 1 base short, with 17 bases between. Germline loops: CDR1 SNHLY, CDR2 FYNNEI. The CDR3 spans 15 residues. CDR3 coding DNA: TGTGCCAGCAATATAGGACAGCAGCTATCCTACGAGCAGTACTTC. As protein: CASNIGQQLSYEQYF.

The rearrangement links TRBV24-1 to TRBJ2-3, with 9 bases aligning to TRBD1. The J segment lost 5 bases and the V segment lost 4 bases, leaving 9 bases of the junction unmatched. CDR3 length: 16 amino acids. Germline V gene sequence: CDR1 KGHDR, CDR2 SFDVKD. For the CDR3, the DNA is TGTGCCACCAGTGAACTGGGACAGGGAGGAGAAGATACGCAGTATTTT. Translation: CATSELGQGGEDTQYF.

This clone is classed as medium-sized. The chain combines TRBV3-1 (or the pseudogene TRBV3-2) with TRBJ1-4; D remains ambiguous. Per germline, CDR1 LGHDT and CDR2 YNNKEL (reference sequence). Trimming pared 3 bases from V and 8 bases from J, leaving 13 bases between. This CDR3 is 14 amino acids long. Here the CDR3 reads CASSHGRGGEKLFF. CDR3 bases: TGTGCCAGCAGCCATGGCCGGGGAGGGGAAAAACTGTTTTTT.

The chain joins TRBV5-1 to TRBJ2-1; TRBD2 aligns across 11 bases. From germline, CDR1 is SGHRS and CDR2 YFSETQ. V shed 0 bases and J 8 bases; nucleotides not matched to a gene: 4. The CDR3 is 15 residues long. The DNA of the CDR3 is TGCGCCAGCAGCTTGGATAGCGGGAGGGCCTATGAGCAGTTCTTC. The encoded protein is CASSLDSGRAYEQFF.